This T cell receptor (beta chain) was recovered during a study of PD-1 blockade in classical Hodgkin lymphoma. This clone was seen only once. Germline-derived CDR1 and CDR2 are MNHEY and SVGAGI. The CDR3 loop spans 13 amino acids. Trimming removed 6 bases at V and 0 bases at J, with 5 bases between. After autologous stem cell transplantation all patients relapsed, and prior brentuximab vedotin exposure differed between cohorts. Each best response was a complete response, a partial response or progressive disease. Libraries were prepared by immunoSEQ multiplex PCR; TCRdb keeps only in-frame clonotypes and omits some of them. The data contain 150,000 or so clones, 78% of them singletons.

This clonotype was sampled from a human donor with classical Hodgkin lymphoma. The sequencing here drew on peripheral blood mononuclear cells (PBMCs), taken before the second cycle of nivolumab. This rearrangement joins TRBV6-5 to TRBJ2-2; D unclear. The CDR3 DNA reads TGTGCCAGCAGAGATCCGAACACCGGGGAGCTGTTTTTT. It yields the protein CASRDPNTGELFF.